Listed below are T cell receptor beta chains from one sample, sequenced in a study of blood T cell repertoires in COVID-19. Method: immunoSEQ multiplex PCR; TCRdb's copy keeps in-frame clones and lacks some. The sample carries 150,000 to 200,000 clones, roughly 86% recorded once. Sequencing was carried out using PBMCs or T cells enriched from blood (not recorded which). Receptors originate from a woman under 40 who had recovered from COVID-19. Both conserved end residues are part of each CDR3. D genes are given only for firm matches. The size entry is marked missing in some rows and otherwise reads once, few, many or a size class.

>TRBV27|NA|TRBJ2-3|NA
CASSFRGDTQYF
TGTGCCAGCAGTTTCCGCGGAGATACGCAGTATTTT
>TRBV11-2|TRBD2|TRBJ2-2|few
CASSPLTGTSRTGELFF
TGTGCCAGCAGCCCGCTTACCGGGACTAGTAGAACCGGGGAGCTGTTTTTT
>TRBV6-1|NA|TRBJ1-1|NA
CASSETMNTEAFF
TGTGCCAGCAGTGAGACTATGAACACTGAAGCTTTCTTT
>TRBV24-1|NA|TRBJ2-1|few
CATGLEGGQEQFF
TGTGCCACCGGTCTCGAGGGCGGACAGGAGCAGTTCTTC
>TRBV30|TRBD1|TRBJ2-3|once
CAWSVQGVHTDTQYF
TGTGCCTGGAGTGTACAGGGGGTCCACACAGATACGCAGTATTTT
>TRBV21-1|NA|TRBJ2-2|NA
CASSLPPSAGELFF
TGTGCCAGCAGCCTACCCCCCTCGGCCGGGGAGCTGTTTTTT
>TRBV7-8|NA|TRBJ1-2|NA
CASSLRVRQTPNYGYTF
TGTGCCAGCAGCTTAAGGGTCCGACAGACTCCTAACTATGGCTACACCTTC
>TRBV7-6|TRBD1|TRBJ2-7|NA
CASSLGSYRGYEQYF
TGTGCCAGCAGCTTAGGATCGTACAGGGGATACGAGCAGTACTTC
>TRBV28|NA|TRBJ1-4|NA
CASSFQGGSDEKLFF
TGTGCCAGCAGTTTTCAAGGGGGTAGTGATGAAAAACTGTTTTTT
>TRBV7-9|NA|TRBJ2-7|NA
CASSPGTTVYEQYF
TGTGCCAGCAGCCCGGGGACAACAGTTTACGAGCAGTACTTC
>TRBV30|TRBD2|TRBJ2-1|NA
CAWTSGTPAHEQFF
TGTGCCTGGACTAGCGGGACCCCTGCGCATGAGCAGTTCTTC
>TRBV5-6|TRBD1|TRBJ2-5|NA
CASSLAVGQGRETQYF
TGTGCCAGCAGCTTGGCGGTAGGACAGGGCAGGGAGACCCAGTACTTC
>TRBV15|TRBD2|TRBJ2-5|NA
CATSRDKLAGETQYF
TGTGCCACCAGCAGAGATAAACTAGCGGGTGAGACCCAGTACTTC
>TRBV28|TRBD2|TRBJ2-7|NA
CASTHSQPGLAGSEQYF
TGTGCCAGCACCCACAGCCAACCGGGACTAGCGGGATCCGAGCAGTACTTC
>TRBV24-1|TRBD2|TRBJ2-7|NA
CATSEAGTSATYEQYF
TGTGCCACCAGTGAGGCAGGGACTAGCGCCACCTACGAGCAGTACTTC
>TRBV7-9|TRBD1|TRBJ2-7|NA
CASSGPQGISTYEQYF
TGTGCCAGCAGCGGGCCACAGGGGATCTCGACCTACGAGCAGTACTTC
>TRBV5-1|TRBD1|TRBJ1-2|NA
CASSLADRGNYGYTF
TGCGCCAGCAGCTTGGCGGACAGGGGGAACTATGGCTACACCTTC
>TRBV2|NA|TRBJ1-6|NA
CASTFETENSPLHF
TGTGCCAGCACGTTCGAGACAGAAAATTCACCCCTCCACTTT
>TRBV6-4|TRBD1|TRBJ2-1|many
CASSVTGGAHNEQFF
TGTGCCAGCAGCGTGACAGGGGGCGCGCACAATGAGCAGTTCTTC
>TRBV20-1|TRBD2|TRBJ2-5|NA
CSASRGGSQETQYF
TGCAGTGCTAGTCGGGGCGGGAGCCAAGAGACCCAGTACTTC
>TRBV18|TRBD2|TRBJ2-3|NA
CASSPGLATIGTDTQYF
TGTGCCAGCTCACCCGGACTAGCAACGATCGGAACAGATACGCAGTATTTT
>TRBV5-1|TRBD1|TRBJ2-7|NA
CASSLEGQGFGEQYF
TGCGCCAGCAGCTTGGAGGGACAGGGGTTTGGCGAGCAGTACTTC
>TRBV29-1|TRBD2|TRBJ2-7|NA
CSVVIGLAGVIYEQYF
TGCAGCGTTGTAATAGGGCTAGCGGGAGTCATCTACGAGCAGTACTTC
>TRBV15|NA|TRBJ1-5|few
CATSGRENQPQHF
TGTGCCACCAGCGGGCGAGAGAATCAGCCCCAGCATTTT
>TRBV9|NA|TRBJ1-5|NA
CASSPDPGGQPQHF
TGTGCCAGCAGCCCTGACCCTGGAGGTCAGCCCCAGCATTTT
>TRBV11-2|TRBD2|TRBJ2-1|NA
CASSLAGGSYNEQFF
TGTGCCAGCAGCTTAGCGGGAGGATCCTACAATGAGCAGTTCTTC
>TRBV27|TRBD1|TRBJ2-3|NA
CASSVRTGEYTDTQYF
TGTGCCAGCAGTGTCCGGACAGGAGAATACACAGATACGCAGTATTTT
>TRBV4-1|NA|TRBJ2-1|NA
CASSLRPPGENDEQFF
TGCGCCAGCAGCCTACGGCCGCCAGGGGAAAACGATGAGCAGTTCTTC
>TRBV10-3|NA|TRBJ2-7|NA
CAISGAGHEQYF
TGTGCCATCAGTGGGGCGGGCCACGAGCAGTACTTC
>TRBV18|TRBD1|TRBJ1-1|NA
CASSHKGQVNTEAFF
TGTGCCAGCTCACATAAGGGACAGGTGAACACTGAAGCTTTCTTT
>TRBV19|TRBD1|TRBJ1-1|few
CASSIGGQVNTEAFF
TGTGCCAGTAGTATAGGGGGACAGGTAAACACTGAAGCTTTCTTT
>TRBV7-3|NA|TRBJ2-3|NA
CASSLNVYGREAADTQYF
TGTGCCAGCAGCTTAAATGTCTATGGCAGGGAGGCGGCAGATACGCAGTATTTT